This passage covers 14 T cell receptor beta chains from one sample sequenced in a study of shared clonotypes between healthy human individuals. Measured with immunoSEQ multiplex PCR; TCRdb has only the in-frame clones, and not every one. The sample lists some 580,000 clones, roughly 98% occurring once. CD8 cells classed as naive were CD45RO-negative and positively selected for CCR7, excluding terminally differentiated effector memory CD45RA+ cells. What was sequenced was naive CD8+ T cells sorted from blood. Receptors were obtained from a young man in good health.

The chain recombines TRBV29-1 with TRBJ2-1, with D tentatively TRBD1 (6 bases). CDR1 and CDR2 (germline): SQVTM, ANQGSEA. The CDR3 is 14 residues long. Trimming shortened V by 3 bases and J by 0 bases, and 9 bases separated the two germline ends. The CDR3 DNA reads TGCAGCGTTGATACAGGGAGCTCCTACAATGAGCAGTTCTTC. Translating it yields CSVDTGSSYNEQFF.

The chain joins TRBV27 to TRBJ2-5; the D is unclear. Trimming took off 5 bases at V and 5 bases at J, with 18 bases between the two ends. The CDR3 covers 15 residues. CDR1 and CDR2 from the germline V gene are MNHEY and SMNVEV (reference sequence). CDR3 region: CASSPGLLEMETQYF. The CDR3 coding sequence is TGTGCCAGCAGTCCGGGCCTATTGGAGATGGAGACCCAGTACTTC.

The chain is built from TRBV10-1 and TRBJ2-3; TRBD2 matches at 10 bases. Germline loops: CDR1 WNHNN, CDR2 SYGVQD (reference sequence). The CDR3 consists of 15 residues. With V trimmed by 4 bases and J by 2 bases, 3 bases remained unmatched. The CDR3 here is CASSVGTSVTDTQYF. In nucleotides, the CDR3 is TGCGCCAGCAGTGTGGGGACTAGCGTCACAGATACGCAGTATTTT.

In DNA form, the CDR3 reads TGTGCCAGCAGCTTGGCCAGCGGGGGAGGAGAGACCCAGTACTTC. It specifies CASSLASGGGETQYF. The gene calls are TRBV5-4 and TRBJ2-5; 8 nucleotides agree with TRBD2. The V gene's germline CDR1 is SGHNT and CDR2 YYREEE (reference sequence). This CDR3 region has 15 residues. The V and J ends lost 0 bases and 4 bases, in that order; junction bases with no gene match: 5.

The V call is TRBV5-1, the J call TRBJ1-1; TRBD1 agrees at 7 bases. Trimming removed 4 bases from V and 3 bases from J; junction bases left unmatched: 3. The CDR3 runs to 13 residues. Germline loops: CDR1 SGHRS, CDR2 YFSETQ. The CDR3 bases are TGCGCCAGCAGCATGACAGGGTACACTGAAGCTTTCTTT. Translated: CASSMTGYTEAFF.

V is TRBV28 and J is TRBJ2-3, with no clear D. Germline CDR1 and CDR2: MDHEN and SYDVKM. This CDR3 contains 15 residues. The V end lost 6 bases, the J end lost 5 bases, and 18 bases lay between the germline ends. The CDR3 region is CASSHNLPYLDTQYF. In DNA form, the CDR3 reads TGTGCCAGCAGCCATAACCTCCCCTACCTAGATACGCAGTATTTT.

CDR3 protein: CASSTQGDYEQYF. DNA of the CDR3: TGTGCCAGCAGTACACAGGGGGACTACGAGCAGTACTTC. This sequence joins TRBV28 and TRBJ2-7; 8 nucleotides align to TRBD1. The CDR3 is 13 residues long. The J segment lost 3 bases and the V segment lost 5 bases, leaving 3 bases of the junction unmatched. The germline V gene encodes CDR1 MDHEN and CDR2 SYDVKM. Variable domain in full (rest from reference TRBV28 and TRBJ2-7): DVKVTQSSRYLVKRTGEKVFLECVQDMDHENMFWYRQDPGLGLRLIYFSYDVKMKEKGDIPEGYSVSREKKERFSLILESASTNQTSMYLCASSTQGDYEQYFGPGTRLTVT.

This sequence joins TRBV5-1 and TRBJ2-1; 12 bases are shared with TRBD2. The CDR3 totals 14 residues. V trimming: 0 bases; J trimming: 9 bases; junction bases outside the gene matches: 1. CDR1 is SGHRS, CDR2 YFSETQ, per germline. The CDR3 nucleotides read TGCGCCAGCAGCTTGGGGGGACTAGCGGGTGAGCAGTTCTTC. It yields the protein CASSLGGLAGEQFF.

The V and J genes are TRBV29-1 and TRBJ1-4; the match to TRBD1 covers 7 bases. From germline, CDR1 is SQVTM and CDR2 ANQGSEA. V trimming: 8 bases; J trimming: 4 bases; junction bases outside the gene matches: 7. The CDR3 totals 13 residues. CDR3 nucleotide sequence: TGCAGCACGCTGACAGGGAATAATGAAAAACTGTTTTTT. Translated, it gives CSTLTGNNEKLFF. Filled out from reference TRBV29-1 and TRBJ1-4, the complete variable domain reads SAVISQKPSRDICQRGTSLTIQCQVDSQVTMMFWYRQQPGQSLTLIATANQGSEATYESGFVIDKFPISRPNLTFSTLTVSNMSPEDSSIYLCSTLTGNNEKLFFGSGTQLSVL.

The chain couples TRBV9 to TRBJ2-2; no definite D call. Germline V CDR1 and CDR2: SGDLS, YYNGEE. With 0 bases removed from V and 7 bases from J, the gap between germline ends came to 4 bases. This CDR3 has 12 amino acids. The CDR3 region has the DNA TGTGCCAGCAGCGTAGAAGTCGGGGAGCTGTTTTTT. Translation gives CASSVEVGELFF.

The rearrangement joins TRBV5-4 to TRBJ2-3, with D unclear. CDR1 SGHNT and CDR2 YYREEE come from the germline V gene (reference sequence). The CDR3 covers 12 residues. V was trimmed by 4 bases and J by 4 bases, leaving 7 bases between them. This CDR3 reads CASSNWADTQYF. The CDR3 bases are TGTGCCAGCAGCAACTGGGCAGATACGCAGTATTTT.

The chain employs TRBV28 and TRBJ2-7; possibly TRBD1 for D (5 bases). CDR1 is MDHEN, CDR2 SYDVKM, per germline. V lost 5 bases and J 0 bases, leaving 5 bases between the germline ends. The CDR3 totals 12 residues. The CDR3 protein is CASSDSSYEQYF. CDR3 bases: TGTGCCAGCAGTGACAGCTCCTACGAGCAGTACTTC.

The CDR3 region is CASSPSLYEQYF. CDR3 bases: TGTGCCAGCAGCCCCTCCTTATACGAGCAGTACTTC. This chain links TRBV28 with TRBJ2-7; D call uncertain. This CDR3 region has 12 residues. Deletions cut 6 bases from V and 4 bases from J, with 10 bases between. Germline V gene sequence: CDR1 MDHEN, CDR2 SYDVKM.

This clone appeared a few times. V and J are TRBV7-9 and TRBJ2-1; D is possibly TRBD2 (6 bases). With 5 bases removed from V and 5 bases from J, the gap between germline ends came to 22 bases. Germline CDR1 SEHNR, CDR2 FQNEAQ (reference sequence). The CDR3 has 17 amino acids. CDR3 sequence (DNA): TGTGCCAGCAGCCCCGCGGGATTTGAAGGGACTCACAATGAGCAGTTCTTC. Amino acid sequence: CASSPAGFEGTHNEQFF.